Below, one T cell receptor beta chain is given with its context. This entry comes from a study of beta chain features in type 1 diabetes. cDNA synthesis used the whole RNA isolate, giving expressed TCRB sequences. Some clones are missing from TCRdb's copy, which holds only in-frame ones; the method was immunoSEQ multiplex PCR. This table holds around 240,000 clones, over 8.5% found once. Germline V gene data show CDR1 as GTSNPN and CDR2 as SVGIG (reference sequence). The CDR3 is 13 amino acids. The ends were cut back, 3 bases at V and 1 base at J, with 9 bases in the middle. This TCR derives from a woman aged 18-29 years in good health. The sample comprised naive CD4+ T cells from blood. The chain uses TRBV30 and TRBJ1-1; perhaps TRBD1 as D (5 bases). The CDR3 DNA follows: TGTGCCTGGAGCATCCAGGGGAACACTGAAGCTTTCTTT. Amino acids: CAWSIQGNTEAFF. Filled out from reference TRBV30 and TRBJ1-1, the complete variable domain reads SQTIHQWPATLVQPVGSPLSLECTVEGTSNPNLYWYRQAAGRGLQLLFYSVGIGQISSEVPQNLSASRPQDRQFILSSKKLLLSDSGFYLCAWSIQGNTEAFFGQGTRLTVV.